The source of this T cell receptor (beta chain) is a study of T cells in Graves' hyperthyroidism and ophthalmopathy. Study results and limitations: Peripheral blood also featured most of the thyroid clonotypes expanded above 0.001.

Diagnoses were established using clinical symptoms, serum thyroxine and TRAb, thyroid ultrasound and orbital computed tomography. PBMCs were obtained from about 9.9 ml fresh peripheral blood. Amplified TCR beta CDR3 regions came from RNA transcripts. The HTBI primer set was used in a first-round RT-PCR of the TCR CDR3. TCRdb re-analysed the multiplex PCR reads in MiXCR, keeping a single row per CDR3 protein. The sample contains more than 450,000 distinct CDR3 sequences, about 20% of which appear only once. Germline V gene data show CDR1 as SNHLY and CDR2 as FYNNEI. Trimming stripped 1 base from V and 6 bases from J, with 15 bases between. The CDR3 consists of 15 residues. As to this clonotype: The antigen remains undetermined.

The sequence was obtained from a man aged 40-49 years with Graves' ophthalmopathy. Material for sequencing was blood. The chain joins TRBV2 to TRBJ1-2; possible D gene TRBD1, 5 bases. CDR3: CASSEGAGPWHGYTF. Here the CDR3 DNA reads TGTGCCAGCAGTGAAGGGGCAGGGCCTTGGCATGGCTACACCTTC.